The next 18 T cell receptor beta chains were all read from a single sample in a study of T cells after yellow fever vaccination. TCRdb reprocessed the 5' RACE reads with MiXCR, giving one entry per CDR3 protein. The table has 300,000 to 400,000 distinct CDR3 sequences, about 10% seen once. This sample comprised CD4+ T cells sorted from PBMCs, obtained 45 days after the yellow fever booster vaccination. All receptors derive from a man aged 18 to 29 who received the YFV17D yellow fever vaccine.

The chain joins TRBV5-1 to TRBJ1-2; a weak D match, TRBD1 (6 bases). The CDR3 is 15 amino acids. Germline-derived CDR1 and CDR2 are SGHRS and YFSETQ. Trimming removed 0 bases at V and 8 bases at J, with 17 bases between. The CDR3 nucleotides are TGCGCCAGCAGCTTGGAACAGGGCGACGTGCAAGGCTACACCTTC. This gives the protein CASSLEQGDVQGYTF.

This clonotype was recorded many times. Here the CDR3 DNA reads TGTGCCAGCAGCTTAGAAGTAGCCAAAAACATTCAGTACTTC. Protein: CASSLEVAKNIQYF. The chain links TRBV11-2 to TRBJ2-4; no reliable D call. Germline V gene lookup returns CDR1 SGHAT and CDR2 FQNNGV. V dropped 0 bases and J dropped 0 bases, with 3 bases sitting between them. The length of the CDR3 is 14 residues.

The rearrangement links TRBV20-1 to TRBJ2-1; D may be TRBD1 or TRBD2 (5 bases each). The CDR3 contains 12 residues. Germline V lookup: CDR1 DFQATT, CDR2 SNEGSKA (reference sequence). Trimming stripped 5 bases from V and 9 bases from J, with 14 bases between. CDR3 nucleotides: TGCAGTGCTCCAGAGGGGATCGGTGAGCAGTTCTTC. Protein: CSAPEGIGEQFF.

The V and J genes are TRBV7-9 and TRBJ2-7, with 8 bases matching TRBD1. This CDR3 spans 14 amino acids. Germline CDR1 SEHNR, CDR2 FQNEAQ (reference sequence). V lost 4 bases, J lost 6 bases, and 8 bases stayed unmatched. The CDR3 protein is CASSSRGDRGEQYV. The DNA for the CDR3 is TGTGCCAGCAGCTCTAGGGGTGACAGGGGCGAGCAGTACGTC.

V gene TRBV5-5 combines with J gene TRBJ1-6; D uncertain. The CDR3 spans 15 residues. The V and J ends lost 5 bases and 4 bases respectively, with 13 bases between them. Looked up from germline, CDR1 is SGHKS and CDR2 is YYEKEE (reference sequence). The CDR3 protein is CASRGRASYNSPLHF. The CDR3 bases are TGTGCCAGCAGAGGTCGAGCCAGTTATAATTCACCCCTCCACTTT.

The chain uses TRBV20-1 and TRBJ1-2; D gene uncertain. Per germline, CDR1 DFQATT and CDR2 SNEGSKA (reference sequence). The CDR3 is 13 residues long. The V end was cut by 1 base, the J end by 2 bases, with 8 bases between. The CDR3 nucleotides are TGCAGTGCTAGAGCGGTCGGCAACTATGGCTACACCTTC. It yields the protein CSARAVGNYGYTF.

This rearrangement joins TRBV5-6 to TRBJ1-6; no clear D gene. The CDR3 totals 14 residues. The germline gives CDR1 SGHDT, CDR2 YYEEEE. Trimming cost V 1 base and J 10 bases, with 12 bases left between them. The CDR3 loop is CASSLSGRGSPLHF. The CDR3 DNA reads as TGTGCCAGCAGCTTGAGTGGCAGAGGATCACCCCTCCACTTT.

This clonotype showed up just a few times. The chain links TRBV7-9 to TRBJ2-1; TRBD2 might be the D (6 bases). CDR3 length: 11 amino acids. Germline values: CDR1 SEHNR, CDR2 FQNEAQ (reference sequence). Deletions cut 6 bases from V and 10 bases from J, with 10 bases between. In DNA form, the CDR3 reads TGTGCCAGCAGTTCTAGCGAGGAGCAGTTCTTC. Amino acids: CASSSSEEQFF. The full variable domain, completed using reference TRBV7-9 and TRBJ2-1, is DTGVSQNPRHKITKRGQNVTFRCDPISEHNRLYWYRQTLGQGPEFLTYFQNEAQLEKSRLLSDRFSAERPKGSFSTLEIQRTEQGDSAMYLCASSSSEEQFFGPGTRLTVL.

This clonotype was seen only a few times. J is TRBJ2-4 and V is TRBV6-6; 7 bases match TRBD1. This CDR3 contains 13 residues. Germline CDR1 MNHNY, CDR2 SVGAGI (reference sequence). The trim removed 7 bases at V and 11 bases at J, leaving 11 bases unmatched. The CDR3 here is CASIREGANVQYF. In DNA form, the CDR3 reads TGTGCCAGCATTCGCGAGGGGGCGAATGTTCAGTACTTC.

The V call is TRBV19, the J call TRBJ1-1, with TRBD1 matching 8 bases. The CDR3 loop spans 13 amino acids. Germline-derived CDR1 and CDR2 are LNHDA and SQIVND (reference sequence). V was pared by 3 bases and J by 4 bases, with 1 base of the junction left unmatched. Here the CDR3 reads CASSITGGTEAFF. CDR3 coding DNA: TGTGCCAGTAGTATTACAGGGGGCACTGAAGCTTTCTTT.

The J gene is TRBJ2-1, the V gene TRBV29-1; D not certain. V was cut by 3 bases and J by 4 bases, with 4 bases left in between. CDR1 SQVTM and CDR2 ANQGSEA come from the germline V gene. The CDR3 is made up of 11 amino acids. The CDR3 region is CSVEGYNEQFF. The CDR3 DNA is TGCAGCGTTGAGGGGTACAATGAGCAGTTCTTC.

This clonotype was counted ten times or more. The V and J genes are TRBV29-1 and TRBJ2-7; a possible D gene is TRBD1 (6 bases). CDR1 and CDR2 from the germline V gene are SQVTM and ANQGSEA. This CDR3 has 11 amino acids. V was trimmed by 4 bases and J by 2 bases, leaving 6 bases between them. CDR3: CSVGDTYEQYV. The CDR3 DNA is TGCAGCGTTGGGGACACCTACGAGCAGTACGTC.

This clonotype was counted between two and nine times. The chain uses TRBV4-2 and TRBJ1-1; 10 nucleotides line up with TRBD1. Germline loops: CDR1 LGHNA, CDR2 YNFKEQ. With 4 bases clipped from V and 8 bases from J, the junction kept 4 bases outside the gene matches. The CDR3 consists of 13 residues. The CDR3 loop reads CASSLWTGGEAFF. DNA of the CDR3: TGTGCCAGCAGCCTTTGGACAGGGGGGGAAGCTTTCTTT.

CDR3 protein: CASALAGNEQYF. The CDR3 bases are TGTGCCAGCGCTCTAGCGGGGAACGAGCAGTACTTC. The V call is TRBV3-1, the J call TRBJ2-7, with 9 bases lining up with TRBD2. Germline CDR1 and CDR2: LGHDT and YNNKEL (reference sequence). This CDR3 is built from 12 residues. Trimming cost V 8 bases and J 5 bases; bases outside gene matches: 4.

Here the CDR3 reads CASNPHQGDVYNEQFF. As DNA, the CDR3 is TGTGCCAGCAACCCTCACCAGGGGGACGTTTACAATGAGCAGTTCTTC. The genes are TRBV6-5 and TRBJ2-1, with 7 bases fitting TRBD1. Germline V gene lookup returns CDR1 MNHEY and CDR2 SVGAGI. Unmatched junction bases numbered 13, after V lost 7 bases and J lost 4 bases. The CDR3 length is 16 residues.

This clonotype occurred many times. The J gene is TRBJ2-7, the V gene TRBV7-2; the D is unclear. Trimming stripped 4 bases from V and 2 bases from J, with 3 bases between. CDR1 and CDR2 (germline): SGHTA, FQGNSA. The CDR3 runs to 11 residues. The chain's CDR3 is CASSSAYEQYF. The CDR3 DNA reads as TGTGCCAGCAGCTCCGCCTACGAGCAGTACTTC.

This sequence joins TRBV7-7 and TRBJ2-3, with 11 bases aligning to TRBD2. Trimming took 1 base from V and 5 from J; bases not matched to a gene: 5. This CDR3 is built from 16 residues. Germline CDR1 and CDR2: SSHAT and FNYEAQ (reference sequence). The CDR3 spells CASSLDSGGAGDTQYF. The CDR3 DNA sequence: TGTGCCAGCAGCTTAGATAGCGGGGGGGCGGGAGATACGCAGTATTTT.

DNA for the CDR3: TGTGCCAGCAGTGTTTGGGGGGCGCGGGAGCAGTTCTTC. Its translation: CASSVWGAREQFF. V usage is TRBV2 and J usage is TRBJ2-1, with D perhaps assigned TRBD1 or TRBD2 (6 bases each). Germline loops: CDR1 SNHLY, CDR2 FYNNEI. The germline V and J ends were trimmed by 4 bases and 10 bases, with 14 bases remaining between them. This CDR3 is 13 amino acids long.